This entry is about one TCR beta chain. The data stem from a study of blood T cell repertoires in COVID-19. Whole-study context: Samples came from the United States, Italy and Spain, spanning acute and convalescent COVID-19. T cells, B-cell-depleted T cells, or PBMCs supplied cDNA or gDNA.

The authors' processing: Nucleated cell counts were estimated from reference gene primer amplification. Method: immunoSEQ multiplex PCR; TCRdb's copy keeps in-frame clones and lacks some. V, J and clone size are those of that table, while D and trimming were read from the DNA. The sample includes fewer than 120,000 clones, 85% to 90% seen only once; the top ten take 3% to 3.5%. Trimming removed 4 bases from V and 0 bases from J, with 10 bases in between. This CDR3 region has 16 residues. The germline gives CDR1 MNHEY, CDR2 SMNVEV (reference sequence). The sample taken for sequencing was peripheral blood. This chain connects TRBV27 to TRBJ1-6; D gene uncertain. This clonotype originated in a woman in her forties or fifties with acute or convalescent COVID-19. The CDR3 region has the DNA TGTGCCAGCAGTTCAACGCTGAGCTCCTATAATTCACCCCTCCACTTT. This sequence encodes CASSSTLSSYNSPLHF.